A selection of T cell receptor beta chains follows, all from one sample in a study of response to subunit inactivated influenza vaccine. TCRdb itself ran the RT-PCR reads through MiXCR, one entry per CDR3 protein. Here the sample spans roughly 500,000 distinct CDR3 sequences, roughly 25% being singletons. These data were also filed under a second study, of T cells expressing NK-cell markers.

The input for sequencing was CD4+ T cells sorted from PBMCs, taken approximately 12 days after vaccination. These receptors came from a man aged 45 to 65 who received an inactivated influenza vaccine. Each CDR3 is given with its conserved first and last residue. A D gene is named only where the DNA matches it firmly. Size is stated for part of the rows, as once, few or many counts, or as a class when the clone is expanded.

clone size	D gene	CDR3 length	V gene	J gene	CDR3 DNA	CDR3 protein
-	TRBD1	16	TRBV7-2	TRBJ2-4	TGTGCCAGCAGCTTAGTATCGACAGGGGCGCCAAACATTCAGTACTTC	CASSLVSTGAPNIQYF
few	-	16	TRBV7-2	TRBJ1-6	TGTGCCAGCAGCTTAGAAAGGACAGCGTATAATTCACCCCTCCACTTT	CASSLERTAYNSPLHF
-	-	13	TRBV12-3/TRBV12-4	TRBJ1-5	TGTGCCAGCAGTTTACAGAGAGTCTCGCCCCAGCATTTT	CASSLQRVSPQHF
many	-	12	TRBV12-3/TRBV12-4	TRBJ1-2	TGTGCCAGCAGTCTAGGAGCCTATGGCTACACCTTC	CASSLGAYGYTF
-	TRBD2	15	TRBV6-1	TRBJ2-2	TGTGCCAGCAGTGCACTAGCGGAGGGGACCGGGGAGCTGTTTTTT	CASSALAEGTGELFF
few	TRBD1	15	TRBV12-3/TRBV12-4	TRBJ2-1	TGTGCCAGCAGACTGGGACAGGGTCCCTACAATGAGCAGTTCTTC	CASRLGQGPYNEQFF
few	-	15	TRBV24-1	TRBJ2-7	TGTGCCACCAGTGACCACGGGACAAACTCCTACGAGCAGTACTTC	CATSDHGTNSYEQYF
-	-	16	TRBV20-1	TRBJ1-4	TGCAGTGCTAGAGATCTCCTGCAGGAGGCTAATGAAAAACTGTTTTTT	CSARDLLQEANEKLFF
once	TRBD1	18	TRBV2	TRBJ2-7	TGTGCCAGCAGTTACCTACCCCTAATCGGGACAGGGGGCAACGAGCAGTACTTC	CASSYLPLIGTGGNEQYF
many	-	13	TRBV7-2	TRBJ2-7	TGTGCCAGCAGCTTGGGGGGACAGTACGAGCAGTACTTC	CASSLGGQYEQYF
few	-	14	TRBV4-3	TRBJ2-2	TGCGCCAGCAGCCAAGAACCGAACACCGGGGAGCTGTTTTTT	CASSQEPNTGELFF
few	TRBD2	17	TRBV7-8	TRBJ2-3	TGTGCCAGCAGCTTACGGCGGGCCGGGGGGGCAGCAGATACGCAGTATTTT	CASSLRRAGGAADTQYF
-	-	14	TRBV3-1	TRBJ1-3	TGTGCCAGCAGCATTGACAGCTCTGGAAACACCATATATTTT	CASSIDSSGNTIYF
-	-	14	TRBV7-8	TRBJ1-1	TGTGCCAGCAGCTATATTACAGGGAACACTGAAGCTTTCTTT	CASSYITGNTEAFF
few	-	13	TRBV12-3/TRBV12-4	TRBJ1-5	TGTGCCAGCAGTTTAAGGGACGCGGGATCCCAGCATTTT	CASSLRDAGSQHF
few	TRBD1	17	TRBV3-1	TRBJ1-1	TGTGCCAGCAGCCCAGTCCCGGGACAGGCCCTGAACACTGAAGCTTTCTTT	CASSPVPGQALNTEAFF
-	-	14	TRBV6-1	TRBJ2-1	TGTGCCAGCAGCGGGCGGAGCTCCTACAATGAGCAGTTCTTC	CASSGRSSYNEQFF
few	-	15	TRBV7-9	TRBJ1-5	TGTGCCAGCAGCTCCGGCCCGGGCACCACCCAGCCCCAGCATTTT	CASSSGPGTTQPQHF
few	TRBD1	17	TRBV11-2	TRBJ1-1	TGTGCCAGCAGCCGGGACAGGGGGAGATTTCGGAACACTGAAGCTTTCTTT	CASSRDRGRFRNTEAFF
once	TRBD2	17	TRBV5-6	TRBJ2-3	TGTGCCAGCAGCTTGAGTTTGGCGGGGGGCCTCACAGATACGCAGTATTTT	CASSLSLAGGLTDTQYF
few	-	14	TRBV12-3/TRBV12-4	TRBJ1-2	TGTGCCAGCAACCCCCCGGTGGGGAACTATGGCTACACCTTC	CASNPPVGNYGYTF
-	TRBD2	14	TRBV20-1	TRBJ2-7	TGCAGTGCCACCGGACTAGCGGGATTACGCGAGCAGTACTTC	CSATGLAGLREQYF
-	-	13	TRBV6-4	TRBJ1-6	TGTGCCAGCAGAAAAGGGGTTAATTCACCCCTCCACTTT	CASRKGVNSPLHF
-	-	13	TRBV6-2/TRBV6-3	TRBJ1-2	TGTGCCAGCAGTCCCAGGGGTCCAAAGCGCTACACCTTC	CASSPRGPKRYTF
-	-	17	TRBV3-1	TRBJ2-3	TGTGCCAGCAGCCAAGGCGGATCAACAGGGACCACAGATACGCAGTATTTT	CASSQGGSTGTTDTQYF
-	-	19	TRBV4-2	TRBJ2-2	TGTGCCAGCAGCCAGAACAGACCTCCGGGAGTATCGAACACCGGGGAGCTGTTTTTT	CASSQNRPPGVSNTGELFF
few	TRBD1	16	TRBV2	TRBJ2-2	TGTGCCAGCAAAAGACAGGGTGCTACGAACACCGGGGAGCTGTTTTTT	CASKRQGATNTGELFF
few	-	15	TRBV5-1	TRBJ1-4	TGCGCCAGCAGCCGTGGAGCGTCAACTAATGAAAAACTGTTTTTT	CASSRGASTNEKLFF
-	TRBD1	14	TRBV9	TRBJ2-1	TGTGCCAGCAGCGGCCGACAGGGATACAATGAGCAGTTCTTC	CASSGRQGYNEQFF
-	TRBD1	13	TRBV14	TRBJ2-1	TGTGCCAGCAGCCAGACAGGGGGGGATGAGCAGTTCTTC	CASSQTGGDEQFF
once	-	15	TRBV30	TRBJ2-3	TGTGCCTGGAAATCCGGGACCTCGTCCGCAGATACGCAGTATTTT	CAWKSGTSSADTQYF
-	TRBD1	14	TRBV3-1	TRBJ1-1	TGTGCCAGCAGCTTCACAGGGGTTGGGACTGAAGCTTTCTTT	CASSFTGVGTEAFF
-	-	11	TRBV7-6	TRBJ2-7	TGTGCCAGCAGCTTCGGATTACAGCAGTACTTC	CASSFGLQQYF
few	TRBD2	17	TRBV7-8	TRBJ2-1	TGTGCCAGCAGCTTAGAGGTAGCGGGGAGCTCCTACAATGAGCAGTTCTTC	CASSLEVAGSSYNEQFF
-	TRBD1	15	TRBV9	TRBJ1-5	TGTGCCAGCAGCGTAGGGGCAGGGGGCGGCCAGCCCCAGCATTTT	CASSVGAGGGQPQHF
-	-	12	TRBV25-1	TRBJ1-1	TGTGCCAGCAGTGAAAAAGAGACTGAAGCTTTCTTT	CASSEKETEAFF
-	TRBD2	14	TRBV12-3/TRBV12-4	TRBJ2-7	TGTGCCAGCAGTTTCGCGGGAGGGCCGGACGAGCAGTACTTC	CASSFAGGPDEQYF
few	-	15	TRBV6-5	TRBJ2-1	TGTGCCAGCAGTTACCAGGACAGAGCCTACAATGAGCAGTTCTTC	CASSYQDRAYNEQFF
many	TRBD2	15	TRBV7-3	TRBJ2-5	TGTGCCAGCAGTCGACTAGCGGGGACCCAAGAGACCCAGTACTTC	CASSRLAGTQETQYF
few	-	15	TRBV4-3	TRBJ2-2	TGCGCCAGCAGCCAACTTTCTAGGCACACCGGGGAGCTGTTTTTT	CASSQLSRHTGELFF
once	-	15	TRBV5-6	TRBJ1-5	TGTGCCAGCAGCTTCGGACACCGGGGGAATCAGCCCCAGCATTTT	CASSFGHRGNQPQHF